Below are 10 T cell receptor beta chains sequenced from a single sample in a study of vaccination effects on CD4 cells after COVID-19. The data were produced by immunoSEQ multiplex PCR, yet TCRdb's version contains in-frame clones alone and is incomplete. The sample lists tens of thousands of clones, roughly 80% occurring once. Their cognate antigens are unknown. Antigen-specific CD4+ T cells were expanded (with viral peptide pools) by the ViraFEST assay ahead of sequencing. At the end of over 8 days of culture, CD4+ T cells were isolated. Sequenced here: CD4+ T cells from PBMCs cultured with HCoV-229E spike peptides, sampled before COVID-19 vaccination. The receptors come from a human donor who received a COVID-19 vaccine.

V and J are TRBV12-3 or TRBV12-4 and TRBJ1-1; a weak D match, TRBD1 (5 bases). The CDR3 is 13 amino acids. Trimming removed 4 bases at V and 1 base at J, with 7 bases between. CDR3 sequence reads: CASSSDRNTEAFF. CDR3 coding DNA: TGTGCCAGCAGTTCCGACAGGAACACTGAAGCTTTCTTT.

The chain recombines TRBV5-6 with TRBJ2-1; D is perhaps TRBD1 (5 bases). The germline gives CDR1 SGHDT, CDR2 YYEEEE. This CDR3 comprises 15 residues. The V gene lost 5 bases and the J gene lost 3 bases, with 15 bases spanning the gap. DNA for the CDR3: TGTGCCAGCAGTCCTGGACATCTTCTCTACAATGAGCAGTTCTTC. Protein product: CASSPGHLLYNEQFF.

The gene calls are TRBV6-5 and TRBJ1-1, with TRBD1 matching over 9 bases. The CDR3 covers 13 residues. With V trimmed by 6 bases and J by 5 bases, 4 bases remained unmatched. Germline CDR1 reads MNHEY; CDR2 reads SVGAGI. The CDR3 spells CASRQTGGTEAFF. In nucleotides, the CDR3 is TGTGCCAGCAGACAGACAGGGGGAACTGAAGCTTTCTTT.

This chain connects TRBV6-5 to TRBJ1-5; tentatively, D is TRBD1 (5 bases). V dropped 6 bases and J dropped 6 bases, with 12 bases sitting between them. This CDR3 spans 13 amino acids. Germline loops: CDR1 MNHEY, CDR2 SVGAGI. For the CDR3, the DNA is TGTGCCAGCAGCCGGGACGGAGTTCAGCCCCAGCATTTT. It translates to CASSRDGVQPQHF.

The chain has TRBV18 and TRBJ1-2; tentative D call: TRBD1 (5 bases). The CDR3 extends over 17 amino acids. V lost 1 base and J 1 base, leaving 16 bases between the germline ends. Per germline, CDR1 KGHSH and CDR2 LQKENI. CDR3 in DNA: TGTGCCAGCTCACCACTCGGGACTGCACTCTATAACTATGGCTACACCTTC. Amino acid sequence: CASSPLGTALYNYGYTF.

In nucleotides, the CDR3 is TGTGCCAGCAGCTTAGTCCCGGGACTGATCCTCTCTGGGGCCAACGTCCTGACTTTC. Translating gives CASSLVPGLILSGANVLTF. The chain combines TRBV7-2 with TRBJ2-6, with a weak D call TRBD2 (6 bases). Germline V gene lookup returns CDR1 SGHTA and CDR2 FQGNSA. CDR3 length: 19 residues. The V end was cut by 1 base, the J end by 0 bases, with 16 bases between.

The CDR3, as DNA: TGTGCCAGCAGCCCTAAAACGAGGGAGGGTATCTATGGCTACACCTTC. Translated, it gives CASSPKTREGIYGYTF. The chain has TRBV4-2 and TRBJ1-2; D is undetermined. This CDR3 spans 16 amino acids. V lost 4 bases to trimming and J lost 4 bases, with 19 bases between them. Per the germline V gene, CDR1 is LGHNA and CDR2 is YNFKEQ.

The V call is TRBV7-3, the J call TRBJ2-2, with D perhaps matching TRBD2 (5 bases). Germline-derived CDR1 and CDR2 are SGHTA and FQGTGA. The CDR3 totals 15 residues. The V end lost 5 bases, the J end lost 1 base, and 11 bases lay between the germline ends. CDR3 sequence: CASSPTAGNTGELFF. CDR3 coding DNA: TGTGCCAGCAGCCCTACGGCGGGGAACACCGGGGAGCTGTTTTTT. Filled out from reference TRBV7-3 and TRBJ2-2, the complete variable domain reads GAGVSQTPSNKVTEKGKYVELRCDPISGHTALYWYRQSLGQGPEFLIYFQGTGAADDSGLPNDRFFAVRPEGSVSTLKIQRTERGDSAVYLCASSPTAGNTGELFFGEGSRLTVL.

The chain recombines TRBV30 with TRBJ2-7, with 9 bases matching TRBD1. This CDR3 comprises 14 residues. Germline trimming cut 5 bases from V and 6 bases from J; bases unmatched to any gene: 11. Germline CDR1 is GTSNPN and CDR2 is SVGIG (reference sequence). The CDR3 DNA reads TGTGCCTGGGCGGGACAGGGAGATCAGAGCGAGCAGTACGTC. Encoded protein: CAWAGQGDQSEQYV.

J is TRBJ1-2 and V is TRBV20-1; no firm D call. Germline values: CDR1 DFQATT, CDR2 SNEGSKA (reference sequence). V was clipped by 4 bases and J by 3 bases, with 6 bases between them. CDR3 length equals 11 residues. Written as DNA, the CDR3 is TGCAGTGCTATCAGCTACTATGGCTACACCTTC. It encodes CSAISYYGYTF.